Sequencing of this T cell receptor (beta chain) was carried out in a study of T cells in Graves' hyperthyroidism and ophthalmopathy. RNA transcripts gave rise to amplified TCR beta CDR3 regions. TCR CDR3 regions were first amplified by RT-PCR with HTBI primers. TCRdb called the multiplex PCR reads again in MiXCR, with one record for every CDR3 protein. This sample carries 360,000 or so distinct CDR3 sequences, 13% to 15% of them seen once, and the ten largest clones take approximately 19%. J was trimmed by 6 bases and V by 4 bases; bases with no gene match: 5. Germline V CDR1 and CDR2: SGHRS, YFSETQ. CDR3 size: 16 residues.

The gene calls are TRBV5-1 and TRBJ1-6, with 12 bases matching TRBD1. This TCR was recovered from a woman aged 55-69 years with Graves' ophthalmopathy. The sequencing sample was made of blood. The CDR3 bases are TGCGCCAGCAGCCCGGGACAGGGGGCGTTTAATTCACCCCTCCACTTT. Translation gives CASSPGQGAFNSPLHF.